The sequence of this TCR beta chain was determined in a study of beta chain features in type 1 diabetes. To note about this clone: Its antigen remains unidentified.

Reverse transcription of all isolated RNA meant that expressed TCRB transcripts were sequenced. Measured with immunoSEQ multiplex PCR; TCRdb has only the in-frame clones, and not every one. The sample carries hundreds of thousands of clones, about 10% recorded once. The V end lost 2 bases, the J end lost 7 bases, and 18 bases lay between the germline ends. The germline gives CDR1 SGHTA, CDR2 FQGNSA. The CDR3 contains 16 residues. Regarding the study as a whole: Cells that show high TCR expression could be over-represented by cDNA sequencing. Junctions at VDJ sites from type 1 diabetes patients had fewer insertions and more deletions. Healthy donors had naive, central memory and Treg TCRB repertoires that appeared less similar than those seen among patients. Here, the possible influence of HLA type (on TCRB rearrangement) remained unresolved.

This TCR was sampled from a woman aged 18-29 years in good health. The specimen sequenced was naive CD4+ T cells from blood. V and J are TRBV7-2 and TRBJ2-1, with a possible D match to TRBD2 (6 bases). CDR3 sequence (DNA): TGTGCCAGCAGCTTACTTAGCGGCCTGTCCGGGAATGAGCAGTTCTTC. This gives the protein CASSLLSGLSGNEQFF. Complete variable domain (other parts from reference TRBV7-2 and TRBJ2-1): GAGVSQSPSNKVTEKGKDVELRCDPISGHTALYWYRQSLGQGLEFLIYFQGNSAPDKSGLPSDRFSAERTGGSVSTLTIQRTQQEDSAVYLCASSLLSGLSGNEQFFGPGTRLTVL.